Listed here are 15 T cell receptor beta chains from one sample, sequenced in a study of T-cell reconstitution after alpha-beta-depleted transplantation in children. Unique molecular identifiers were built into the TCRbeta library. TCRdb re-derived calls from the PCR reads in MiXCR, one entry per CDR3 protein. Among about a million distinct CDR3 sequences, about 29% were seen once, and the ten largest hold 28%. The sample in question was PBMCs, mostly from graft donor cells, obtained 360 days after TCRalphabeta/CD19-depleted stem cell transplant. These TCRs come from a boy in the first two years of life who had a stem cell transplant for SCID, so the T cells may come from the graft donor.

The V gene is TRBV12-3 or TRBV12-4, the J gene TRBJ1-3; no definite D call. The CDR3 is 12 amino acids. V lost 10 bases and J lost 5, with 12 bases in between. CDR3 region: CATSFPRNTIYF. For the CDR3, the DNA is TGTGCCACCTCCTTCCCCCGAAACACCATATATTTT.

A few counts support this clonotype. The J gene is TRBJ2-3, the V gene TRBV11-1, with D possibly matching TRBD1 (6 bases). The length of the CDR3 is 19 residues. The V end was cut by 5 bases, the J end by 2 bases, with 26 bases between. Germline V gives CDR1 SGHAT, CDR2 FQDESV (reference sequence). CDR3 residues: CASSPSLYRDNGPTDTQYF. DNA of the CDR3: TGTGCCAGCAGCCCTTCGCTCTACCGGGACAACGGACCCACAGATACGCAGTATTTT.

For the CDR3, the DNA is TGTGCCAGCAGCCACATAAGAACAGGGGGGGCTCTCACTGAAGCTTTCTTT. Amino acid sequence: CASSHIRTGGALTEAFF. V gene TRBV7-9 combines with J gene TRBJ1-1, with 8 positions matching TRBD1. CDR3 size: 17 residues. The J segment lost 4 bases and the V segment lost 5 bases, leaving 15 bases of the junction unmatched. Per the germline V gene, CDR1 is SEHNR and CDR2 is FQNEAQ (reference sequence).

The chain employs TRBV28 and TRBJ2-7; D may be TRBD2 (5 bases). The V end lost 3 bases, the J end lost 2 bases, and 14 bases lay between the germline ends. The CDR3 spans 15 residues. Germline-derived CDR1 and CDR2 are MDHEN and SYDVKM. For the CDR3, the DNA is TGTGCCAGCAGTTTTAATCCGGGGTTCACCTACGAGCAGTACTTC. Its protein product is CASSFNPGFTYEQYF.

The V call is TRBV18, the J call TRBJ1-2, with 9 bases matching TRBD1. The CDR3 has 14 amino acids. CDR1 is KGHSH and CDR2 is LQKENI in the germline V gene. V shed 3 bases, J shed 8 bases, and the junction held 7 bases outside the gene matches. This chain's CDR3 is CASSPGQGSGGYTF. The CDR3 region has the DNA TGTGCCAGCTCACCGGGACAGGGATCCGGCGGCTACACCTTC.

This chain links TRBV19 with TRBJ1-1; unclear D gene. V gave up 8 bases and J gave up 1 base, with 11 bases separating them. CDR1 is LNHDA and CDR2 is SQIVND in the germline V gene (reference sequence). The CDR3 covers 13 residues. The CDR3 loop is CASGRGSNTEAFF. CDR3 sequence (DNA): TGTGCCAGTGGGCGGGGTTCGAACACTGAAGCTTTCTTT. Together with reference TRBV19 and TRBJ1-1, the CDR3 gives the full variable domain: DGGITQSPKYLFRKEGQNVTLSCEQNLNHDAMYWYRQDPGQGLRLIYYSQIVNDFQKGDIAEGYSVSREKKESFPLTVTSAQKNPTAFYLCASGRGSNTEAFFGQGTRLTVV.

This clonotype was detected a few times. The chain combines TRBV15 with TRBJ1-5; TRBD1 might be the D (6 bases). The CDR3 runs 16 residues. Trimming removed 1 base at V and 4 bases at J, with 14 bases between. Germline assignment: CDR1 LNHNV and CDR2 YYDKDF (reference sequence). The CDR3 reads CATSRGWGAVNQPQHF. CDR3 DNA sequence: TGTGCCACCAGCAGAGGATGGGGGGCAGTGAATCAGCCCCAGCATTTT.

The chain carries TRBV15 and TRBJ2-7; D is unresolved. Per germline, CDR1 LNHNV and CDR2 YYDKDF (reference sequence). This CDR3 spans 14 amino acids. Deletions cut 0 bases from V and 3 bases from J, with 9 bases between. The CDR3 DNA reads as TGTGCCACCAGCAGAGATCTTAGCCACTACGAGCAGTACTTC. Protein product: CATSRDLSHYEQYF.

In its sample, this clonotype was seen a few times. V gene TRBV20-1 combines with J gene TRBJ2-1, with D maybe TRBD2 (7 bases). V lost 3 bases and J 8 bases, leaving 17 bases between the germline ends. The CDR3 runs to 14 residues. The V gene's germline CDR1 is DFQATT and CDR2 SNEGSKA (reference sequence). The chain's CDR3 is CSARSGGPFDEQFF. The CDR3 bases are TGCAGTGCTAGGTCCGGGGGGCCTTTCGATGAGCAGTTCTTC.

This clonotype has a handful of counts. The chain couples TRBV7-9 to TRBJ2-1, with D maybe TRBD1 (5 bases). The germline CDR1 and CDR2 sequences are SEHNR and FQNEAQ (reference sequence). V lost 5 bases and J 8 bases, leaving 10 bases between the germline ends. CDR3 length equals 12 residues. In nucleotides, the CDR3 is TGTGCCAGCAGCCACGACAGTTATGAGCAGTTCTTC. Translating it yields CASSHDSYEQFF.

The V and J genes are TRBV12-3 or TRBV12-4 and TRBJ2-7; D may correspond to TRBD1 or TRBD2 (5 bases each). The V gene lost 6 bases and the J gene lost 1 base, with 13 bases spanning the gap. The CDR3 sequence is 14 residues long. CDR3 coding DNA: TGTGCCAGCAGCTGGGACGGATTTTCCTACGAGCAGTACTTC. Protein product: CASSWDGFSYEQYF.

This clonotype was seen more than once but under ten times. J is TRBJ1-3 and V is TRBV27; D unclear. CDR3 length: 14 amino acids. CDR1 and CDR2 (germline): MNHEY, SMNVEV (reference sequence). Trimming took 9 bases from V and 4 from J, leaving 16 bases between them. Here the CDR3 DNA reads TGTGCCAGTGTCCCTGCCTTGAGGGGAAACACCATATATTTT. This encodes CASVPALRGNTIYF.

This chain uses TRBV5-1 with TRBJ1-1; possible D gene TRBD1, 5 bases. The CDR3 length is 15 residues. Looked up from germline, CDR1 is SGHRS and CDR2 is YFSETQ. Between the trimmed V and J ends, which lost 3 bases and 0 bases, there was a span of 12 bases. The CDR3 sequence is CASSWGPAVNTEAFF. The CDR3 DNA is TGCGCCAGCAGCTGGGGACCGGCCGTGAACACTGAAGCTTTCTTT.

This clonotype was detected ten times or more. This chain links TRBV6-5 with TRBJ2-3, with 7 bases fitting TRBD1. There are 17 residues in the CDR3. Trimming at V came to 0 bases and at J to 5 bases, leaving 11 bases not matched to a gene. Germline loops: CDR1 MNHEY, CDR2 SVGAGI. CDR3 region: CASSYSGFFNRGDTQYF. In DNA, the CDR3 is TGTGCCAGCAGTTACTCGGGCTTTTTCAACAGGGGAGATACGCAGTATTTT.

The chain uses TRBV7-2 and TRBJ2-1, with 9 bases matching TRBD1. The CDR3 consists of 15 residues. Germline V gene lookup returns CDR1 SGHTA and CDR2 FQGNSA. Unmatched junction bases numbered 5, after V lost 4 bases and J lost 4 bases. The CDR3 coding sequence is TGTGCCAGCAGCTGGGGACAGGGACCATACAATGAGCAGTTCTTC. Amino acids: CASSWGQGPYNEQFF.